Shown below are 6 T cell receptor beta chains from a single sample sequenced in a study of OX40 agonist ivuxolimab in advanced cancers. Sequencing was performed with immunoSEQ multiplex PCR; in TCRdb, only in-frame clones are kept and a portion is missing. The sample consists of about 130,000 clones, around 93% of them appearing once. The sequencing here drew on CD4+ or CD8+ T cells sorted from blood, taken in a trial of the OX40 agonist ivuxolimab. The receptors originated from an adult with an advanced solid tumor such as melanoma, head and neck, liver or kidney cancer.

The V and J genes are TRBV28 and TRBJ2-7, with TRBD2 matching 12 bases. The germline CDR1 and CDR2 sequences are MDHEN and SYDVKM. This CDR3 spans 16 amino acids. V was pared by 6 bases and J by 3 bases, with 9 bases of the junction left unmatched. The CDR3: CASRKQGLAGNYEQYF. DNA of the CDR3: TGTGCCAGCAGAAAACAGGGACTAGCGGGCAACTACGAGCAGTACTTC.

This clone was picked up one time. V usage is TRBV7-2 and J usage is TRBJ2-1; TRBD2 agrees at 8 bases. Germline V gene lookup returns CDR1 SGHTA and CDR2 FQGNSA. The trim removed 4 bases at V and 4 bases at J, leaving 9 bases unmatched. This CDR3 has 16 amino acids. CDR3 DNA: TGTGCCAGCAGCTCCACATTTAGCGGGAATTACAATGAGCAGTTCTTC. Translation: CASSSTFSGNYNEQFF.

The V gene is TRBV19, the J gene TRBJ2-2; D uncertain. V lost 6 bases and J lost 4, with 12 bases in between. This CDR3 is built from 14 residues. Germline V gene sequence: CDR1 LNHDA, CDR2 SQIVND (reference sequence). CDR3 amino acids: CASRLAPTTGELFF. Here the CDR3 DNA reads TGTGCCAGTAGATTGGCGCCGACCACCGGGGAGCTGTTTTTT. The variable domain in full, with the rest retrieved from reference TRBV19 and TRBJ2-2, is DGGITQSPKYLFRKEGQNVTLSCEQNLNHDAMYWYRQDPGQGLRLIYYSQIVNDFQKGDIAEGYSVSREKKESFPLTVTSAQKNPTAFYLCASRLAPTTGELFFGEGSRLTVL.

The chain links TRBV6-1 to TRBJ2-2; no definite D call. This CDR3 comprises 13 residues. CDR1 is MNHNS, CDR2 SASEGT, per germline. Trimming pared 3 bases from V and 3 bases from J, leaving 5 bases between. The CDR3 protein is CASSDAYTGELFF. The CDR3 region has the DNA TGTGCCAGCAGTGACGCATACACCGGGGAGCTGTTTTTT.

The chain joins TRBV9 to TRBJ2-2; 7 bases are shared with TRBD2. V lost 3 bases and J lost 0; bases outside the gene matches: 5. CDR1 is SGDLS and CDR2 is YYNGEE in the germline V gene. This CDR3 comprises 16 residues. As DNA, the CDR3 is TGTGCCAGCAGCGCGTCGGGACTACCGAACACCGGGGAGCTGTTTTTT. It encodes CASSASGLPNTGELFF.

V usage is TRBV12-5 and J usage is TRBJ2-7; weak D call: TRBD1 (5 bases). The germline CDR1 and CDR2 sequences are LGHNT and FRNRAP. The CDR3 contains 16 residues. V lost 1 base and J lost 5, with 18 bases in between. CDR3 region: CASGLGALGPIDEQYF. The CDR3 region has the DNA TGTGCTAGTGGTTTGGGTGCCTTGGGGCCTATCGACGAGCAGTACTTC.